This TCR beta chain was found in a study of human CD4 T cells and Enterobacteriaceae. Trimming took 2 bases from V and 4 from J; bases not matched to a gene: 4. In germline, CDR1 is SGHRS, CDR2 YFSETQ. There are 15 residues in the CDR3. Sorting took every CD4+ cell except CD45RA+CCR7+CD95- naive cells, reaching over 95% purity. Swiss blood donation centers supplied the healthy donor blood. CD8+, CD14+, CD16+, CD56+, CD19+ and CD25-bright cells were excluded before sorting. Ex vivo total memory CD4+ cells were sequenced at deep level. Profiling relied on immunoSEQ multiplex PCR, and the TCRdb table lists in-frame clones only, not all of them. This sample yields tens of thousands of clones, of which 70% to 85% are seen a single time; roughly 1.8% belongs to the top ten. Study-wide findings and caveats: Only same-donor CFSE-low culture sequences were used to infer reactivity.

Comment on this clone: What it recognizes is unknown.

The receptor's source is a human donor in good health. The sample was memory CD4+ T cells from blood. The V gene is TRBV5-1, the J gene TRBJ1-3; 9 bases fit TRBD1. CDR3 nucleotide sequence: TGCGCCAGCAGCTTAACAGGGGGCTCCGGAAACACCATATATTTT. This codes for CASSLTGGSGNTIYF.